A single sample gave rise to the 24 T cell receptor beta chains below, sequenced in a study of radiotherapy plus CTLA-4 blockade in lung cancer. Profiling relied on immunoSEQ multiplex PCR, and the TCRdb table lists in-frame clones only, not all of them. The table includes around 100,000 clones, 60% to 75% detected once. Source: peripheral blood, taken from a patient treated with radiotherapy plus ipilimumab. The receptors derive from a human donor with non-small cell lung cancer who had a partial response to radiotherapy plus ipilimumab. Some clones in this sample may be carry-over from other donors' samples.

CDR3 protein: CASSERTGGNTEAFF. CDR3 in DNA: TGCGCCAGCAGTGAGCGAACAGGGGGGAACACTGAAGCTTTCTTT. The rearrangement uses TRBV10-1 and TRBJ1-1; 8 nucleotides align to TRBD1. Looked up from germline, CDR1 is WNHNN and CDR2 is SYGVQD (reference sequence). The CDR3 spans 15 residues. V shed 2 bases, J shed 1 base, and the junction held 3 bases outside the gene matches.

In this sample, this clone turned up once. The gene calls are TRBV6-5 and TRBJ1-2; TRBD1 might be the D (5 bases). The CDR3 is 12 amino acids. Germline loops: CDR1 MNHEY, CDR2 SVGAGI. V lost 0 bases, J lost 8 bases, and 7 bases lay in between. The CDR3 spells CASSYSQGGYTF. In DNA form, the CDR3 reads TGTGCCAGCAGTTACTCCCAGGGAGGCTACACCTTC.

This clone was counted once. This chain links TRBV7-9 with TRBJ2-7; 8 positions match TRBD2. The V and J ends lost 1 base and 3 bases, in that order; junction bases with no gene match: 5. Germline V gene sequence: CDR1 SEHNR, CDR2 FQNEAQ (reference sequence). This CDR3 has 15 residues. CDR3 loop: CASSLDYREGYEQYF. CDR3 DNA: TGTGCCAGCAGCTTAGACTATCGGGAGGGCTACGAGCAGTACTTC.

The chain is built from TRBV28 and TRBJ1-3; D ambiguous. Trimming pared 6 bases from V and 0 bases from J, leaving 12 bases between. CDR3 length equals 15 residues. The germline V gene has CDR1 MDHEN and CDR2 SYDVKM. The CDR3 spells CASRVGRHSGNTIYF. CDR3 nucleotides: TGTGCCAGCAGAGTCGGCAGACACTCTGGAAACACCATATATTTT.

The CDR3 DNA reads TGTGCCAGCAGCCGGGACACCCCGCGGACCGGGGAGCTGTTTTTT. Translation: CASSRDTPRTGELFF. This chain connects TRBV6-6 to TRBJ2-2; perhaps TRBD1 as D (6 bases). Between the trimmed V and J ends, which lost 6 bases and 5 bases, there was a span of 16 bases. Germline CDR1 and CDR2: MNHNY and SVGAGI (reference sequence). The CDR3 spans 15 residues.

The genes are TRBV7-8 and TRBJ2-5; TRBD1 matches 9 bases. After removal of 4 bases from V and 4 bases from J, the junction contained 4 bases not matched to a gene. CDR1 SGHVS and CDR2 FQNEAQ come from the germline V gene. The CDR3 totals 14 residues. CDR3 nucleotide sequence: TGTGCCAGCAGCTGGGGACAGGGAGGAGAGACCCAGTACTTC. This sequence encodes CASSWGQGGETQYF.

This clone is a singleton in its sample. The rearrangement joins TRBV28 to TRBJ2-1, with 7 positions matching TRBD1. J lost 7 bases, V lost 3 bases, and 9 bases had no gene match. In germline, CDR1 is MDHEN, CDR2 SYDVKM. CDR3 length equals 15 residues. The CDR3 DNA sequence: TGTGCCAGCAGTTTCGAGGGGGCAGGCCAAAATGAGCAGTTCTTC. Translating it yields CASSFEGAGQNEQFF.

The genes are TRBV5-6 and TRBJ1-1, with D unresolved. V was trimmed by 2 bases and J by 1 base, leaving 9 bases between them. Germline assignment: CDR1 SGHDT and CDR2 YYEEEE. The CDR3 contains 14 residues. The CDR3 coding sequence is TGTGCCAGCAGCTTCCCCCTAGAGAACACTGAAGCTTTCTTT. Translated: CASSFPLENTEAFF.

J is TRBJ1-6 and V is TRBV2, with D perhaps TRBD1 (6 bases). Germline-derived CDR1 and CDR2 are SNHLY and FYNNEI. This CDR3 comprises 14 residues. The V end lost 6 bases, the J end lost 7 bases, and 13 bases lay between the germline ends. Here the CDR3 reads CASRWGGENSPLHF. CDR3 coding DNA: TGTGCCAGCAGGTGGGGGGGCGAGAATTCACCCCTCCACTTT.

J is TRBJ1-5 and V is TRBV28; 11 bases align to TRBD1. J gave up 6 bases and V 6 bases, and 7 bases lay outside the gene matches. The CDR3 is made up of 15 amino acids. CDR1 is MDHEN and CDR2 is SYDVKM in the germline V gene. The DNA for the CDR3 is TGTGCCAGCAGCACGGACAGGGGGCGGACTCAGCCCCAGCATTTT. Residues: CASSTDRGRTQPQHF.

This clone was recorded once. CDR3 loop: CASSLAVNTGNTIYF. The DNA of the CDR3 is TGTGCCAGCAGCTTAGCCGTGAACACTGGAAACACCATATATTTT. J is TRBJ1-3 and V is TRBV7-2; D gene unclear. V was pared by 0 bases and J by 2 bases, with 8 bases between. Germline CDR1 and CDR2: SGHTA and FQGNSA. This CDR3 has 15 residues. The full variable domain, in which reference TRBV7-2 and TRBJ1-3 provide the parts outside the CDR3, is GAGVSQSPSNKVTEKGKDVELRCDPISGHTALYWYRQSLGQGLEFLIYFQGNSAPDKSGLPSDRFSAERTGGSVSTLTIQRTQQEDSAVYLCASSLAVNTGNTIYFGEGSWLTVV.

The chain carries TRBV11-2 and TRBJ1-1; D ambiguous. Germline V gene data show CDR1 as SGHAT and CDR2 as FQNNGV. CDR3 size: 15 residues. V gave up 0 bases and J gave up 0 bases, with 8 bases separating them. This CDR3 is CASSLDLTLNTEAFF. The CDR3 bases are TGTGCCAGCAGCTTAGATTTAACTTTGAACACTGAAGCTTTCTTT.

The chain recombines TRBV4-2 with TRBJ2-5, with 10 positions matching TRBD2. The end of the DNA fits TRBJ2-7 better, so the J call may be wrong. The germline CDR1 and CDR2 sequences are LGHNA and YNFKEQ. The CDR3 spans 17 residues. The CDR3 region is CASSLSSKGLAIHEQYF. For the CDR3, the DNA is TGTGCCAGCAGCCTATCCTCTAAGGGACTAGCGATCCACGAGCAGTACTTC.

V usage is TRBV7-2 and J usage is TRBJ2-1; 12 nucleotides agree with TRBD2. The CDR3 has 15 amino acids. Germline V gene data show CDR1 as SGHTA and CDR2 as FQGNSA. The V gene end was trimmed by 5 bases and the J gene end by 5 bases; junction bases not matched to a gene: 4. The CDR3 DNA reads TGTGCCAGCAGCCCCACTAGCGGGGGGCACAATGAGCAGTTCTTC. It encodes CASSPTSGGHNEQFF.

V gene TRBV15 combines with J gene TRBJ2-1; D is perhaps TRBD2 (6 bases). The length of the CDR3 is 18 residues. Trimming removed 0 bases from V and 2 bases from J, with 17 bases in between. Germline V gene lookup returns CDR1 LNHNV and CDR2 YYDKDF (reference sequence). The CDR3 coding sequence is TGTGCCACCAGCAGAGATTTTATTGGGGCGGGGCCCTACAATGAGCAGTTCTTC. Amino acids: CATSRDFIGAGPYNEQFF.

This chain connects TRBV7-8 to TRBJ1-1, with unresolved D. Trimming stripped 7 bases from V and 6 bases from J, with 15 bases between. Per the germline V gene, CDR1 is SGHVS and CDR2 is FQNEAQ. There are 13 residues in the CDR3. In DNA, the CDR3 is TGTGCCAGCATCTCTAGCGCGTTCGCTGAAGCTTTCTTT. It encodes CASISSAFAEAFF.

The V and J genes are TRBV7-2 and TRBJ1-5; D might be TRBD1 (5 bases). The germline V gene encodes CDR1 SGHTA and CDR2 FQGNSA. CDR3 length: 13 amino acids. With 6 bases removed from V and 3 bases from J, the gap between germline ends came to 9 bases. The CDR3 nucleotides are TGTGCCAGCAGTAGACAGATCAATCAGCCCCAGCATTTT. The encoded protein is CASSRQINQPQHF. Complete variable domain (other parts from reference TRBV7-2 and TRBJ1-5): GAGVSQSPSNKVTEKGKDVELRCDPISGHTALYWYRQSLGQGLEFLIYFQGNSAPDKSGLPSDRFSAERTGGSVSTLTIQRTQQEDSAVYLCASSRQINQPQHFGDGTRLSIL.

V and J are TRBV28 and TRBJ1-2, with D uncertain. Germline-derived CDR1 and CDR2 are MDHEN and SYDVKM. The CDR3 loop spans 12 amino acids. V dropped 3 bases and J dropped 8 bases, with 10 bases sitting between them. Here the CDR3 reads CASSLAGKGYTF. Written as DNA, the CDR3 is TGTGCCAGCAGTTTGGCGGGGAAAGGCTACACCTTC.

In this sample, this clone turned up a few times. The CDR3 here is CASSPGQEYEKLFF. As DNA, the CDR3 is TGTGCCAGCAGCCCCGGACAGGAGTATGAAAAACTGTTTTTT. The J gene is TRBJ1-4, the V gene TRBV7-9; 7 nucleotides line up with TRBD1. Germline V gives CDR1 SEHNR, CDR2 FQNEAQ (reference sequence). This CDR3 is 14 amino acids long. V shed 5 bases and J 6 bases; nucleotides not matched to a gene: 6.

The V call is TRBV29-1, the J call TRBJ2-7; 8 bases align to TRBD1. V lost 4 bases to trimming and J lost 7 bases; unmatched junction nucleotides: 6. The CDR3 has 12 amino acids. The germline CDR1 and CDR2 sequences are SQVTM and ANQGSEA. The CDR3 protein is CSVGGQGREQYF. DNA for the CDR3: TGCAGCGTTGGAGGACAGGGTCGAGAGCAGTACTTC.

The rearrangement links TRBV30 to TRBJ1-4; TRBD1 matches at 7 bases. The CDR3 is made up of 13 amino acids. Trimming took 3 bases from V and 7 from J; bases not matched to a gene: 5. Per germline, CDR1 GTSNPN and CDR2 SVGIG (reference sequence). The CDR3 sequence: CAWRVDRSEKLFF. CDR3 bases: TGTGCCTGGAGAGTGGACAGGAGTGAAAAACTGTTTTTT. Supplemented by reference TRBV30 and TRBJ1-4, the full variable domain reads SQTIHQWPATLVQPVGSPLSLECTVEGTSNPNLYWYRQAAGRGLQLLFYSVGIGQISSEVPQNLSASRPQDRQFILSSKKLLLSDSGFYLCAWRVDRSEKLFFGSGTQLSVL.

This chain uses TRBV4-1 with TRBJ2-1; possible D gene TRBD2, 5 bases. Between the trimmed V and J ends, which lost 4 bases and 0 bases, there was a span of 16 bases. CDR1 MGHRA and CDR2 YSYEKL come from the germline V gene. The CDR3 loop spans 17 amino acids. The CDR3, as DNA: TGCGCCAGCAGCCCTATTCCCGGGGTGAGCTCCTACAATGAGCAGTTCTTC. Amino acids: CASSPIPGVSSYNEQFF.

This clone was seen a single time. The chain joins TRBV18 to TRBJ2-5, with TRBD2 identical over 13 bases. The CDR3 loop spans 17 amino acids. The ends lost 2 bases at V and 3 bases at J; junction bases unmatched: 6. Germline CDR1 reads KGHSH; CDR2 reads LQKENI. The CDR3 reads CASSPAVGLAGKETQYF. The CDR3 region has the DNA TGTGCCAGCTCACCAGCCGTGGGACTAGCGGGGAAAGAGACCCAGTACTTC.

This chain uses TRBV29-1 with TRBJ2-2; 8 positions match TRBD1. CDR3 size: 15 residues. V lost 3 bases to trimming and J lost 0 bases; unmatched junction nucleotides: 3. The V gene's germline CDR1 is SQVTM and CDR2 ANQGSEA. CDR3 loop: CSVDMDRANTGELFF. The DNA of the CDR3 is TGCAGCGTTGATATGGACAGGGCGAACACCGGGGAGCTGTTTTTT.